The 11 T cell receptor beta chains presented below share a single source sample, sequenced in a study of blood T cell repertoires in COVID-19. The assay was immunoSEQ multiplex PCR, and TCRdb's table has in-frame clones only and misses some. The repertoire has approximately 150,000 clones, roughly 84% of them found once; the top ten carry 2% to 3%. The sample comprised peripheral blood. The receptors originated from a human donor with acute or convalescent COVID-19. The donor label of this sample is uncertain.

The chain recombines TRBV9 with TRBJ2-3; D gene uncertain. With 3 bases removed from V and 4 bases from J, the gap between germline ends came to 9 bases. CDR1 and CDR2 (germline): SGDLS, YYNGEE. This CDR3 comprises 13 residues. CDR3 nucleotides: TGTGCCAGCAGCGCCGCTATAGCAGATACGCAGTATTTT. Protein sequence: CASSAAIADTQYF.

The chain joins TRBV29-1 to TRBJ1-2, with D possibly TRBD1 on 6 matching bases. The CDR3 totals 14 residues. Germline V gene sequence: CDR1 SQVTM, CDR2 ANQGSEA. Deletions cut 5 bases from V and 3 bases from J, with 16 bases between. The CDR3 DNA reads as TGCAGCGTTCAAACAGGGCCCCAAGACTATGGCTACACCTTC. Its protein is CSVQTGPQDYGYTF.

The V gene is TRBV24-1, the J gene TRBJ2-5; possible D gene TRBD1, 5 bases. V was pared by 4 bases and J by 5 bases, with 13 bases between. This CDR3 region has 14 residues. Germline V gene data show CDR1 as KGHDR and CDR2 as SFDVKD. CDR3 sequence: CATSDPTAWETQYF. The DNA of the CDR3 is TGTGCCACCAGTGACCCGACAGCCTGGGAGACCCAGTACTTC.

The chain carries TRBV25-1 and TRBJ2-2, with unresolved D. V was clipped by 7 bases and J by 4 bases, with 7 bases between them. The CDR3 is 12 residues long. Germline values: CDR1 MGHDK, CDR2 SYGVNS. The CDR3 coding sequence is TGTGCCAGCACGATCGGCACCGGGGAGCTGTTTTTT. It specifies CASTIGTGELFF.

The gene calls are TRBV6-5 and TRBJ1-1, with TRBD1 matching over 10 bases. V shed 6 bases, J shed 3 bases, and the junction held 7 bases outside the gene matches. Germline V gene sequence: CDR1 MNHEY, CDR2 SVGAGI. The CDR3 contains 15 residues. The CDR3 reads CASSRQGASDTEAFF. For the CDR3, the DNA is TGTGCCAGCAGCCGACAGGGGGCGTCAGACACTGAAGCTTTCTTT.

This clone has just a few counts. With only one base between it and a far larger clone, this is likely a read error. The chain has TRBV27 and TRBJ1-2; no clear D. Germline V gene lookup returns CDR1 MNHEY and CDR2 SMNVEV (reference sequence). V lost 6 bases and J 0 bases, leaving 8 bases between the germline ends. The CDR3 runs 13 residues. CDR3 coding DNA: TGTGCCAGCAGCCTACAGCCTAACTATGGCTACACCTTC. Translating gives CASSLQPNYGYTF.

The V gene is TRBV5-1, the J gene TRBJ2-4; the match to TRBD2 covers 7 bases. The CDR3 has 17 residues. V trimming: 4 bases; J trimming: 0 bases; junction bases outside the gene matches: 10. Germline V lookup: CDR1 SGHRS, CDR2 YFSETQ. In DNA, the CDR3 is TGCGCCAGCAGCCCCTTCGGGGGGACCCTAGCCAAAAACATTCAGTACTTC. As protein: CASSPFGGTLAKNIQYF.

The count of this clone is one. In nucleotides, the CDR3 is TGTGCCAGCAGCTTAGCGGCAGGAGCGGAGGGCTACACCTTC. Amino acids: CASSLAAGAEGYTF. V is TRBV7-9 and J is TRBJ1-2; no reliable D call. V lost 0 bases and J lost 8, with 13 bases in between. Germline values: CDR1 SEHNR, CDR2 FQNEAQ (reference sequence). This CDR3 region has 14 residues.

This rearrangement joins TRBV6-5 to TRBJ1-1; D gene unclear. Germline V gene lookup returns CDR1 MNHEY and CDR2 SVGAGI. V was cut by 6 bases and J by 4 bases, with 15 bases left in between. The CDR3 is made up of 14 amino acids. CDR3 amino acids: CASRTGFLGTEAFF. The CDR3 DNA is TGTGCCAGCAGGACGGGATTCCTGGGCACTGAAGCTTTCTTT.

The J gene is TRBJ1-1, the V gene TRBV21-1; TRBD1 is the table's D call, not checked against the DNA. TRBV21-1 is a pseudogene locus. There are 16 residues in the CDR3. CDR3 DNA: TGTGCCAGCACCAAGGGTACAGGGCCTGAGAAGACTGAAGCTTTCTTT. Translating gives CASTKGTGPEKTEAFF.

CDR3 sequence: CASSDVYEQFF. CDR3 nucleotides: TGTGCCAGCAGTGACGTTTATGAGCAGTTCTTC. J is TRBJ2-1 and V is TRBV2; D unresolved. V gave up 3 bases and J gave up 8 bases, with 5 bases separating them. CDR1 and CDR2 from the germline V gene are SNHLY and FYNNEI. CDR3 length: 11 residues.